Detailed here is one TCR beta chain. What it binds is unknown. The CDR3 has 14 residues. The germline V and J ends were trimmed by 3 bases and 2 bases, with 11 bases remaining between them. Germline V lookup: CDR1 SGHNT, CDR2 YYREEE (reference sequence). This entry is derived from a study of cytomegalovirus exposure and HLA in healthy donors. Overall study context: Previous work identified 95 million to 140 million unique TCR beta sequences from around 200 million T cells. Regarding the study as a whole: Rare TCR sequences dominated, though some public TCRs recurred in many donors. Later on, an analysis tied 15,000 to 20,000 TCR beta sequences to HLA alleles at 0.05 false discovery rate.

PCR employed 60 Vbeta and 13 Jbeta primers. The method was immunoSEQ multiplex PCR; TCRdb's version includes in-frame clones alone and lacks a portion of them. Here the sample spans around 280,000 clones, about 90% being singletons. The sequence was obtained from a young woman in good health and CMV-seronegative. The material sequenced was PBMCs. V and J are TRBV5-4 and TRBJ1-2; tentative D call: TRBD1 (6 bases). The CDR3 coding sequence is TGTGCCAGCAGCTACGGACAGATCAACTATGGCTACACCTTC. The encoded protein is CASSYGQINYGYTF.